This T cell receptor beta chain was identified in a study of early T cells in non-severe SARS-CoV-2 infection. Study-wide background: Unsorted whole blood bulk RNA was sequenced, with unpaired chains.

CDR1 is DFQATT and CDR2 is SNEGSKA in the germline V gene (reference sequence). There are 13 residues in the CDR3. V lost 3 bases and J lost 7, with 10 bases in between. TCRdb processed the 5' RACE reads anew with MiXCR; each CDR3 protein has one entry. This table holds some 56,000 distinct CDR3 sequences, under 12% found once. Study results and limitations: Using VDJdb, the matching emphasized anti-spike CD8 responses while missing private and CD4 specificities.

This clonotype occurred a few times. What it binds is not known. This sequence was found in an adult who was a healthcare worker with PCR-confirmed SARS-CoV-2 infection or an uninfected control (not recorded which). The sequenced material came from whole blood. The V gene is TRBV20-1, the J gene TRBJ1-6; D not certain. The DNA for the CDR3 is TGCAGTGCTAGTCAGAGCTCCAATTCACCCCTCCACTTT. Its protein product is CSASQSSNSPLHF.